Below are 9 T cell receptor beta chains sequenced from a single sample in a study of OX40 agonist ivuxolimab in advanced cancers. TCRdb's table, derived via immunoSEQ multiplex PCR, lists solely in-frame clones and lacks some. The sample has roughly 5,700 clones, under 90% seen once; the top ten hold 35% to 40%. The input for sequencing was CD4+ or CD8+ T cells sorted from blood, taken in a trial of the OX40 agonist ivuxolimab. The receptors stem from an adult with an advanced solid tumor such as melanoma, head and neck, liver or kidney cancer.

This clone appeared once. The chain employs TRBV6-1 and TRBJ2-2; D is possibly TRBD1 (6 bases). Looked up from germline, CDR1 is MNHNS and CDR2 is SASEGT. Trimming cost V 4 bases and J 2 bases, with 14 bases left between them. This CDR3 contains 16 residues. The CDR3 loop is CASSGQVQPNTGELFF. The CDR3 DNA is TGTGCCAGCAGTGGACAGGTACAACCCAACACCGGGGAGCTGTTTTTT.

CDR3 sequence reads: CASSFGGLSYEQYF. Here the CDR3 DNA reads TGTGCCAGCAGCTTTGGAGGTCTCTCCTACGAGCAGTACTTC. The chain recombines TRBV7-9 with TRBJ2-7; D perhaps matches TRBD2 (5 bases). Per the germline V gene, CDR1 is SEHNR and CDR2 is FQNEAQ (reference sequence). Between the trimmed V and J ends, which lost 3 bases and 0 bases, there was a span of 9 bases. The CDR3 has 14 amino acids.

The chain carries TRBV7-9 and TRBJ2-7; D may match TRBD1 or TRBD2 (5 bases each). The CDR3 is 14 amino acids. The germline V gene has CDR1 SEHNR and CDR2 FQNEAQ (reference sequence). V was cut by 5 bases and J by 5 bases, with 16 bases left in between. The CDR3: CASSPRGVSNEQYF. CDR3 nucleotides: TGTGCCAGCAGCCCACGAGGGGTTTCTAACGAGCAGTACTTC.

The chain couples TRBV6-1 to TRBJ2-7; D gene uncertain. The CDR3 is 14 amino acids. CDR1 and CDR2 (germline): MNHNS, SASEGT. Trimming pared 2 bases from V and 3 bases from J, leaving 11 bases between. CDR3 region: CASSEPSENYEQYF. CDR3 sequence (DNA): TGTGCCAGCAGTGAACCGTCCGAAAACTACGAGCAGTACTTC.

The chain uses TRBV7-9 and TRBJ1-2, with 8 nucleotides matching TRBD1. J was trimmed by 4 bases and V by 4 bases; bases with no gene match: 2. Per the germline V gene, CDR1 is SEHNR and CDR2 is FQNEAQ (reference sequence). This CDR3 has 13 amino acids. The CDR3 is CASSSTGAYGYTF. The CDR3 coding sequence is TGTGCCAGCAGCTCGACAGGGGCCTATGGCTACACCTTC.

This clone has a single count. The chain combines TRBV21-1 with TRBJ2-7; the table's D call, TRBD1, has no DNA check behind it. TRBV21-1 is labeled a pseudogene. CDR3 length: 14 residues. In DNA, the CDR3 is TGTGCCAGCAGCAACGGATCAGGGGGCGACGAGCAGTACTTC. Residues: CASSNGSGGDEQYF.

DNA of the CDR3: TGTGCCAGCAGTTTCCCTCCCCCCTACAATGAGCAGTTCTTC. Amino acids: CASSFPPPYNEQFF. V is TRBV27 and J is TRBJ2-1; no clear D gene. This CDR3 contains 14 residues. The germline V gene has CDR1 MNHEY and CDR2 SMNVEV (reference sequence). V was clipped by 3 bases and J by 2 bases, with 8 bases between them.

This chain connects TRBV14 to TRBJ2-3; unclear D gene. The CDR3 loop spans 14 amino acids. The germline CDR1 and CDR2 sequences are SGHDN and FVKESK. The V end was cut by 4 bases, the J end by 2 bases, with 10 bases between. The CDR3 DNA is TGTGCCAGCAGCCCCGACAAGTTCACAGATACGCAGTATTTT. It translates to CASSPDKFTDTQYF.

The chain couples TRBV6-6 to TRBJ1-5, with D hard to call. Trimming stripped 4 bases from V and 0 bases from J, with 7 bases between. Germline CDR1 is MNHNY and CDR2 is SVGAGI (reference sequence). The CDR3 is 14 amino acids. CDR3 sequence reads: CASSSWHSNQPQHF. As DNA, the CDR3 is TGTGCCAGCAGTTCATGGCATAGCAATCAGCCCCAGCATTTT.